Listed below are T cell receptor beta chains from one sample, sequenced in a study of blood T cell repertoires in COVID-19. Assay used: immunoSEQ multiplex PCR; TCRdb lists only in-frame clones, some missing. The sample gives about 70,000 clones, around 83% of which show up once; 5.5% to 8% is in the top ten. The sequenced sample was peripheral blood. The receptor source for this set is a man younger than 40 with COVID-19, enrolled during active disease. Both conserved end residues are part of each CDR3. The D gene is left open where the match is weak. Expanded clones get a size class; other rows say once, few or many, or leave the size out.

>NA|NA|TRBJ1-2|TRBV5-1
CASSLESGEANGYTF
TGCGCCAGCAGCTTGGAATCGGGGGAGGCTAATGGCTACACCTTC
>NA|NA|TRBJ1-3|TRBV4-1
CASSQESGFSGNTIYF
TGCGCCAGCAGCCAAGAGTCAGGATTCTCTGGAAACACCATATATTTT
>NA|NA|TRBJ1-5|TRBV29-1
CSVASDYSNQPQHF
TGCAGCGTTGCCAGCGATTATAGCAATCAGCCCCAGCATTTT
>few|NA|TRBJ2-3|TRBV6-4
CASSDSYTDTQYF
TGTGCCAGCAGTGACTCGTACACAGATACGCAGTATTTT
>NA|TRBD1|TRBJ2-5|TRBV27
CASSLGTGGVETQYF
TGTGCCAGCAGTTTAGGGACAGGGGGAGTGGAGACCCAGTACTTC
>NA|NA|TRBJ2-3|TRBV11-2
CASSPPGRRTDTQYF
TGTGCCAGCAGCCCGCCTGGGAGGAGGACAGATACGCAGTATTTT
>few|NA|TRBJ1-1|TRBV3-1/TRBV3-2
CASSQEGGAFF
TGTGCCAGCAGCCAAGAAGGGGGAGCTTTCTTT
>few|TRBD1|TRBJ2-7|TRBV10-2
CASRAGTGDYEQYF
TGCGCCAGCAGGGCCGGGACAGGAGACTACGAGCAGTACTTC
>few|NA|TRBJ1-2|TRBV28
CASSLGQYGYTF
TGTGCCAGCAGTCTGGGACAATATGGCTACACCTTC
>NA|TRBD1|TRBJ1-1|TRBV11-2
CASRGGAGTEAFF
TGTGCCAGCAGAGGGGGCGCGGGCACTGAAGCTTTCTTT
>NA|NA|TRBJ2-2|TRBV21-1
CASSKAESFSRQPDPTGDTGELFF
TGTGCCAGCAGCAAAGCTGAGTCTTTCTCCCGACAGCCTGACCCGACGGGGGACACCGGGGAGCTGTTTTTT
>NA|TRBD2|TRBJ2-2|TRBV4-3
CASSQGLAGGTGELFF
TGCGCCAGCAGCCAAGGGTTAGCGGGAGGCACCGGGGAGCTGTTTTTT
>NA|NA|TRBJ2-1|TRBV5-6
CASSPERVSKYNEQFF
TGTGCCAGCAGTCCGGAGCGGGTCTCGAAGTACAATGAGCAGTTCTTC
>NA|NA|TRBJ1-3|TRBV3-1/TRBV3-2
CASSQGPGGPSGNTIYF
TGTGCCAGCAGCCAAGGCCCGGGGGGGCCCTCTGGAAACACCATATATTTT
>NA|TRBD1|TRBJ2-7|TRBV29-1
CSVVGTDDYEQYF
TGCAGCGTTGTTGGGACAGATGACTACGAGCAGTACTTC
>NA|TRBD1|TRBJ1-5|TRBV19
CASTPDRWLGYSNQPQHF
TGTGCCAGTACCCCGGACAGGTGGTTGGGGTATAGCAATCAGCCCCAGCATTTT
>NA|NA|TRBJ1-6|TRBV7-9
CASSLPGLQALHF
TGTGCCAGCAGCTTACCAGGACTTCAGGCCCTCCACTTT
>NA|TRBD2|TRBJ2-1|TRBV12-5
CASGLGTSGRGIGYNEQFF
TGTGCTAGTGGTTTGGGGACTAGCGGGAGAGGAATTGGCTACAATGAGCAGTTCTTC
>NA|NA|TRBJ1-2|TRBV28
CASGTGYGYTF
TGTGCCAGCGGCACAGGGTATGGCTACACCTTC
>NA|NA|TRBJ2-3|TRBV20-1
CSAYQDTQYF
TGCAGTGCTTATCAGGATACGCAGTATTTT
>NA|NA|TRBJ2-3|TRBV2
CASRGSYSTDTQYF
TGTGCCAGCAGGGGCAGTTACAGCACAGATACGCAGTATTTT
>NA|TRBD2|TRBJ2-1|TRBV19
CASRKAGVSEQFF
TGTGCCAGTAGAAAAGCGGGAGTTAGTGAGCAGTTCTTC